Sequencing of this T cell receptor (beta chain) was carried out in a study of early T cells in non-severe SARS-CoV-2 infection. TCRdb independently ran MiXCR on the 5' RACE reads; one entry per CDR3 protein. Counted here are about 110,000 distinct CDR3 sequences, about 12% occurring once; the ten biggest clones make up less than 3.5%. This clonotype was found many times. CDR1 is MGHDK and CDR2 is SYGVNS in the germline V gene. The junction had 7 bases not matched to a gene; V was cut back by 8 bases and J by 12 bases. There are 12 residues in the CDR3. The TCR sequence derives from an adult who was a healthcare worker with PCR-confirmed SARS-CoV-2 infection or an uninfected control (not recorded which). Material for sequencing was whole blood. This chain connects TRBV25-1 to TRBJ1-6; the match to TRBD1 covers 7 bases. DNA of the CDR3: TGTGCCAGCTGGGACAGCAAAGGACCCCTCCACTTT. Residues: CASWDSKGPLHF.